Below are 14 T cell receptor beta chains sequenced from a single sample in a study of Graves' ophthalmopathy and Graves' hyperthyroidism. Amplification of the TCR beta CDR3 regions used RNA transcripts (as template). HTBI-primed first-round RT-PCR preceded second-round multiplex PCR. TCRdb re-analysed the multiplex PCR reads in MiXCR, keeping a single row per CDR3 protein. The table has about 370,000 distinct CDR3 sequences, about a sixth seen once. Sequencing was carried out using peripheral blood. The receptors were gathered from an adult woman with stable Graves' hyperthyroidism.

Many counts were recorded for this clonotype. The CDR3 reads CAIAGQTSYEQYF. DNA of the CDR3: TGTGCCATCGCAGGACAGACCTCCTACGAGCAGTACTTC. V gene TRBV10-3 combines with J gene TRBJ2-7; tentative D call: TRBD1 (6 bases). V dropped 8 bases and J dropped 0 bases, with 11 bases sitting between them. The CDR3 spans 13 residues. Per germline, CDR1 ENHRY and CDR2 SYGVKD.

At least ten counts were recorded for this clonotype. The rearrangement links TRBV5-1 to TRBJ2-7; D not resolved. Per germline, CDR1 SGHRS and CDR2 YFSETQ. There are 16 residues in the CDR3. The V end lost 3 bases, the J end lost 0 bases, and 16 bases lay between the germline ends. CDR3 in DNA: TGCGCCAGCAGCTCGGATACCGGAAACCCCTCCTACGAGCAGTACTTC. Encoded protein: CASSSDTGNPSYEQYF. Based on the CDR3 plus reference TRBV5-1 and TRBJ2-7, the full variable domain is KAGVTQTPRYLIKTRGQQVTLSCSPISGHRSVSWYQQTPGQGLQFLFEYFSETQRNKGNFPGRFSGRQFSNSRSEMNVSTLELGDSALYLCASSSDTGNPSYEQYFGPGTRLTVT.

This clonotype was detected many times. The chain joins TRBV7-6 to TRBJ1-2, with D perhaps matching TRBD1 (6 bases). Germline lookup yields CDR1 SGHVS and CDR2 FNYEAQ. V lost 4 bases and J lost 4, with 10 bases in between. CDR3 length: 13 amino acids. The CDR3 protein is CASSSEDSYGYTF. DNA of the CDR3: TGTGCCAGCAGCTCAGAGGACAGCTATGGCTACACCTTC.

The rearrangement joins TRBV12-3 or TRBV12-4 to TRBJ2-3; no clear D. This CDR3 is built from 12 residues. Trimming cost V 3 bases and J 11 bases, with 12 bases left between them. The CDR3 reads CASSLMNYGQYF. CDR3 nucleotides: TGTGCCAGCAGTTTGATGAACTACGGGCAGTATTTT.

The chain couples TRBV6-1 to TRBJ2-7, with D hard to call. Germline V gene sequence: CDR1 MNHNS, CDR2 SASEGT. Deletions cut 2 bases from V and 3 bases from J, with 8 bases between. This CDR3 is built from 13 residues. CDR3 residues: CASSETASYEQYF. CDR3 DNA sequence: TGTGCCAGCAGTGAAACGGCTAGCTACGAGCAGTACTTC.

This clonotype occurred many times. The chain employs TRBV10-3 and TRBJ2-7; D is perhaps TRBD1 or TRBD2 (5 bases each). The V gene's germline CDR1 is ENHRY and CDR2 SYGVKD. This CDR3 has 14 residues. V lost 6 bases and J 0 bases, leaving 12 bases between the germline ends. The CDR3 bases are TGTGCCATCAGGAAAGGGGACGGCTCCTACGAGCAGTACTTC. Amino acid sequence: CAIRKGDGSYEQYF.

This clonotype was observed at least ten times. The chain has TRBV7-9 and TRBJ1-2, with D possibly TRBD1 on 5 matching bases. The germline gives CDR1 SEHNR, CDR2 FQNEAQ (reference sequence). There are 13 residues in the CDR3. Trimming removed 5 bases from V and 8 bases from J, with 15 bases in between. CDR3 DNA: TGTGCCAGCAGCACGAGCCCCGGGGCAGGCTACACCTTC. It translates to CASSTSPGAGYTF. The full variable domain, with the rest looked up from reference TRBV7-9 and TRBJ1-2, is DTGVSQNPRHKITKRGQNVTFRCDPISEHNRLYWYRQTLGQGPEFLTYFQNEAQLEKSRLLSDRFSAERPKGSFSTLEIQRTEQGDSAMYLCASSTSPGAGYTFGSGTRLTVV.

There are many counts of this clonotype. J is TRBJ2-2 and V is TRBV28; TRBD2 matches at 8 bases. With V trimmed by 0 bases and J by 6 bases, 15 bases remained unmatched. The CDR3 is 19 amino acids. Germline CDR1 MDHEN, CDR2 SYDVKM. The CDR3 sequence is CASSLWFRTSRVVSGELFF. The CDR3, as DNA: TGTGCCAGCAGTTTATGGTTCCGGACTAGCAGAGTGGTATCCGGGGAGCTGTTTTTT.

The genes are TRBV29-1 and TRBJ2-5; D is possibly TRBD1 (5 bases). The V end was cut by 4 bases, the J end by 2 bases, with 14 bases between. The CDR3 runs to 14 residues. Germline V gene sequence: CDR1 SQVTM, CDR2 ANQGSEA. This CDR3 is CSVALGPFQETQYF. The CDR3 coding sequence is TGCAGCGTTGCCCTGGGGCCTTTTCAAGAGACCCAGTACTTC.

This clonotype was counted at least ten times. The chain has TRBV7-2 and TRBJ2-2, with D uncertain. The V gene lost 5 bases and the J gene lost 12 bases, with 13 bases spanning the gap. Germline CDR1 SGHTA, CDR2 FQGNSA. The CDR3 runs to 12 residues. The CDR3 spells CASSPLSQKLFF. The CDR3 region has the DNA TGTGCCAGCAGCCCCTTATCCCAAAAGCTGTTTTTT.

This clonotype was detected many times. This chain links TRBV7-2 with TRBJ2-2; D is uncertain. The V end lost 3 bases, the J end lost 5 bases, and 7 bases lay between the germline ends. The germline V gene has CDR1 SGHTA and CDR2 FQGNSA. The CDR3 is made up of 13 amino acids. CDR3 sequence: CASSFLRTGELFF. The CDR3 DNA reads TGTGCCAGCAGCTTCCTCCGGACCGGGGAGCTGTTTTTT. The full variable domain, with the rest looked up from reference TRBV7-2 and TRBJ2-2, is GAGVSQSPSNKVTEKGKDVELRCDPISGHTALYWYRQSLGQGLEFLIYFQGNSAPDKSGLPSDRFSAERTGGSVSTLTIQRTQQEDSAVYLCASSFLRTGELFFGEGSRLTVL.

This clonotype was observed a handful of times. The rearrangement links TRBV5-1 to TRBJ2-2; tentatively, D is TRBD2 (5 bases). Trimming pared 2 bases from V and 5 bases from J, leaving 7 bases between. The CDR3 extends over 13 amino acids. Germline CDR1 reads SGHRS; CDR2 reads YFSETQ. The CDR3 nucleotides are TGCGCCAGCAGCTTCGGGGAGACCGGGGAGCTGTTTTTT. This codes for CASSFGETGELFF.

This rearrangement joins TRBV6-1 to TRBJ2-2, with a possible D match to TRBD2 (5 bases). Per the germline V gene, CDR1 is MNHNS and CDR2 is SASEGT. V shed 2 bases and J shed 3 bases, with 13 bases lying between them. There are 16 residues in the CDR3. This CDR3 reads CASSEWLEGDTGELFF. The DNA of the CDR3 is TGTGCCAGCAGTGAATGGCTAGAGGGTGACACCGGGGAGCTGTTTTTT.

In its sample, this clonotype was seen many times. V and J are TRBV7-2 and TRBJ2-7; 12 bases map to TRBD2. CDR1 and CDR2 (germline): SGHTA, FQGNSA. The V segment lost 5 bases and the J segment 4 bases; nucleotides outside the gene matches: 3. The CDR3 length is 14 residues. The CDR3 coding sequence is TGTGCCAGCAGCAAAGGACTAGCGGGGTACGAGCAGTACTTC. Its protein is CASSKGLAGYEQYF.